This paragraph covers one T cell receptor (beta chain) sequence. As yet, its antigen is unknown. The entry originates in a study of cytomegalovirus exposure and HLA in healthy donors. Points from the study as a whole: Specificity for CMV antigens was confirmed in vitro for a few of the CMV-associated chains. Reports showed the classifier diagnosing cytomegalovirus status with high specificity and sensitivity. Many donors shared some public TCRs, even though most TCR sequences were rare. The tendency of first-cohort TCR clusters to co-occur in the approximately 120 validation repertoires was identified by a subsequent analysis.

Method: immunoSEQ multiplex PCR; TCRdb's copy keeps in-frame clones and lacks some. The sample includes around 120,000 clones, 88% of them seen just once. Unmatched junction bases numbered 7, after V lost 4 bases and J lost 0 bases. Germline CDR1 LNHDA, CDR2 SQIVND (reference sequence). This CDR3 is 18 amino acids long. The sequenced sample consisted of PBMCs. The sequence came from a young man in good health and CMV-seronegative. The chain uses TRBV19 and TRBJ2-5; 14 bases fit TRBD2. CDR3 loop: CASSTRTSGGPDQETQYF. The CDR3 region has the DNA TGTGCCAGTAGTACGAGGACTAGCGGGGGGCCGGACCAAGAGACCCAGTACTTC.